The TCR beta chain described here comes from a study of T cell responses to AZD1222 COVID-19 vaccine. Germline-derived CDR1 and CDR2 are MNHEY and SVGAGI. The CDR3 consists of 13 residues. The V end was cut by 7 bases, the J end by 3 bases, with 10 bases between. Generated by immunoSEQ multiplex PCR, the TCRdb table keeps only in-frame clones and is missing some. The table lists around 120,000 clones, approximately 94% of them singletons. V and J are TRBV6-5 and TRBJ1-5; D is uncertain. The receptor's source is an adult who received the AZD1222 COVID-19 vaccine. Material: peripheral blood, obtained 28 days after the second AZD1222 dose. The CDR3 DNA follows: TGTGCCAGCATAGAGTTTCACAATCAGCCCCAGCATTTT. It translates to CASIEFHNQPQHF.